These 24 T cell receptor beta chains came from one sample sequenced in a study of response to subunit inactivated influenza vaccine. TCRdb re-analysed the RT-PCR reads in MiXCR, keeping a single row per CDR3 protein. The table shows about 540,000 distinct CDR3 sequences, with around 21% occurring only once. This sample also appeared in a second study, on T cells expressing NK-cell markers. This second report adds: As the method of synthesis, 5'RACE template switching with UMIs yielded TCR beta cDNA.

The sample consisted of CD4+ T cells sorted from PBMCs, taken approximately 13 days after vaccination. Source of these receptors: a man in his fifties or sixties who received an inactivated influenza vaccine.

This clonotype has a handful of counts. This chain links TRBV5-1 with TRBJ2-5; weak D call: TRBD2 (6 bases). Germline-derived CDR1 and CDR2 are SGHRS and YFSETQ. V lost 7 bases to trimming and J lost 0 bases, with 13 bases between them. This CDR3 comprises 14 residues. As DNA, the CDR3 is TGCGCCAGCGCCGGGGGAGGATACCAAGAGACCCAGTACTTC. Its translation is CASAGGGYQETQYF.

This sequence joins TRBV14 and TRBJ2-7; D remains unclear. Per germline, CDR1 SGHDN and CDR2 FVKESK. V lost 2 bases and J 3 bases, leaving 11 bases between the germline ends. This CDR3 is 14 amino acids long. As DNA, the CDR3 is TGTGCCAGCAGCCAATTAGACGGCTACTACGAGCAGTACTTC. Protein product: CASSQLDGYYEQYF.

This clonotype was observed a handful of times. The chain is built from TRBV5-1 and TRBJ2-5; TRBD1 aligns across 9 bases. V was clipped by 1 base and J by 3 bases; unmatched bases: 4. Germline CDR1 and CDR2: SGHRS and YFSETQ. The CDR3 has 15 residues. The CDR3 region has the DNA TGCGCCAGCAGCTTGTACAGGGGGCCAGAAGAGACCCAGTACTTC. Translated, it gives CASSLYRGPEETQYF.

This clonotype has more than one count but fewer than ten. The V call is TRBV10-3, the J call TRBJ2-2, with TRBD2 matching 8 bases. Germline CDR1 ENHRY, CDR2 SYGVKD. The CDR3 is 17 residues long. The junction had 17 bases not matched to a gene; V was cut back by 10 bases and J by 4 bases. CDR3 DNA: TGTGCCACCGGTATATTTGCGGGAGGTCTTCGCACCGGGGAGCTGTTTTTT. As protein: CATGIFAGGLRTGELFF.

This clonotype appeared a few times. The chain carries TRBV7-2 and TRBJ2-7; 8 nucleotides agree with TRBD1. This CDR3 contains 15 residues. V was clipped by 3 bases and J by 6 bases; unmatched bases: 10. The V gene's germline CDR1 is SGHTA and CDR2 FQGNSA. The CDR3 protein is CASSFQARTGFEQYF. The CDR3 DNA reads TGTGCCAGCAGCTTCCAGGCCCGGACAGGGTTCGAGCAGTACTTC.

This clonotype is a singleton in its sample. The rearrangement uses TRBV4-1 and TRBJ2-5; D gene uncertain. This CDR3 contains 19 residues. Trimming stripped 0 bases from V and 2 bases from J, with 22 bases between. Germline CDR1 MGHRA, CDR2 YSYEKL. The CDR3 sequence: CASSQESRTGWKGQETQYF. The CDR3 nucleotides are TGCGCCAGCAGCCAAGAATCCAGGACCGGCTGGAAAGGGCAAGAGACCCAGTACTTC.

This sequence joins TRBV7-9 and TRBJ2-7, with TRBD2 matching over 11 bases. The CDR3 is 17 amino acids. Trimming at V came to 5 bases and at J to 3 bases, leaving 12 bases not matched to a gene. Germline V gene sequence: CDR1 SEHNR, CDR2 FQNEAQ (reference sequence). CDR3 in DNA: TGTGCCAGCAGCCAGAAGAGAGGGACTAGCGGCGACTACGAGCAGTACTTC. Protein: CASSQKRGTSGDYEQYF.

This clonotype was seen only a few times. This chain joins TRBV7-2 and TRBJ2-1, with 8 bases that match TRBD2. Germline values: CDR1 SGHTA, CDR2 FQGNSA. The CDR3 runs to 15 residues. V trimming: 1 base; J trimming: 7 bases; junction bases outside the gene matches: 6. CDR3: CASSLVPGGRNEQFF. Written as DNA, the CDR3 is TGTGCCAGCAGCTTAGTTCCGGGAGGGAGGAATGAGCAGTTCTTC.

This clonotype has a handful of counts. The chain couples TRBV2 to TRBJ2-7; no reliable D call. The CDR3 length is 14 residues. CDR1 is SNHLY, CDR2 FYNNEI, per germline. Trimming shortened V by 1 base and J by 0 bases, and 7 bases separated the two germline ends. CDR3 residues: CASSEGVPSYEQYF. The CDR3 nucleotides are TGTGCCAGCAGTGAAGGTGTTCCCTCCTACGAGCAGTACTTC.

There are a few counts of this clonotype. The gene calls are TRBV2 and TRBJ2-3; 12 nucleotides line up with TRBD2. The CDR3 contains 14 residues. The trim removed 8 bases at V and 6 bases at J, leaving 6 bases unmatched. CDR1 is SNHLY and CDR2 is FYNNEI in the germline V gene. The chain's CDR3 is CASQTSGSSDTQYF. In nucleotides, the CDR3 is TGTGCCAGCCAGACTAGCGGGAGTTCGGATACGCAGTATTTT.

The rearrangement uses TRBV4-1 and TRBJ1-1, with 7 positions matching TRBD1. The CDR3 is 15 residues long. CDR1 and CDR2 from the germline V gene are MGHRA and YSYEKL. Germline trimming cut 2 bases from V and 1 base from J; bases unmatched to any gene: 4. CDR3 sequence reads: CASSQFWTGNTEAFF. CDR3 sequence (DNA): TGCGCCAGCAGCCAATTTTGGACAGGGAACACTGAAGCTTTCTTT.

This clonotype was counted at least ten times. CDR3 sequence (DNA): TGTGCCAGCAGCCAAGACTGGGCTAGCGGGAGGAGCACAGATACGCAGTATTTT. Protein: CASSQDWASGRSTDTQYF. The chain couples TRBV4-2 to TRBJ2-3, with 11 bases lining up with TRBD2. The CDR3 spans 18 residues. Germline values: CDR1 LGHNA, CDR2 YNFKEQ. The V gene end was trimmed by 0 bases and the J gene end by 0 bases; junction bases not matched to a gene: 5.

The chain recombines TRBV12-3 or TRBV12-4 with TRBJ1-6, with D possibly being TRBD1 (5 bases). V was pared by 3 bases and J by 0 bases, with 6 bases between. The CDR3 runs to 15 residues. DNA for the CDR3: TGTGCCAGCAGTTTGGGGGGCTCCTATAATTCACCCCTCCACTTT. Protein: CASSLGGSYNSPLHF.

The chain joins TRBV9 to TRBJ2-2; 10 bases map to TRBD1. The trim removed 0 bases at V and 4 bases at J, leaving 3 bases unmatched. Germline CDR1 reads SGDLS; CDR2 reads YYNGEE. The length of the CDR3 is 16 residues. CDR3 nucleotides: TGTGCCAGCAGCGTAGTGACAGGGGGCGGCACCGGGGAGCTGTTTTTT. It is translated as CASSVVTGGGTGELFF.

This clonotype has a handful of counts. This CDR3 is CSAVGDSPLHF. The DNA for the CDR3 is TGCAGTGCTGTGGGGGATTCACCCCTCCACTTT. The V gene is TRBV20-1, the J gene TRBJ1-6; perhaps TRBD1 as D (5 bases). Trimming removed 5 bases at V and 8 bases at J, with 7 bases between. Germline values: CDR1 DFQATT, CDR2 SNEGSKA (reference sequence). The CDR3 has 11 residues.

This clonotype was seen a few times. The V gene is TRBV7-9, the J gene TRBJ1-6, with D possibly TRBD1 on 5 matching bases. The V and J ends lost 1 base and 6 bases respectively, with 10 bases between them. In germline, CDR1 is SEHNR, CDR2 FQNEAQ (reference sequence). The CDR3 consists of 15 residues. The CDR3 DNA reads as TGTGCCAGCAGCTTAGGGGGCTTTAGTAATTCACCCCTCCACTTT. The encoded protein is CASSLGGFSNSPLHF.

As to this clonotype: Germline is not matched at one junction end, which may reflect a read error. The V gene is TRBV11-2, the J gene TRBJ2-1; 11 nucleotides line up with TRBD2. Germline CDR1 and CDR2: SGHAT and FQNNGV. This CDR3 has 15 residues. The CDR3 nucleotides are TGTGCCAGCAGTTTAGCGGGAGGGCCGACTAATGAGCAGTTCTTC. This encodes CASSLAGGPTNEQFF.

This clonotype was seen only a few times. The chain links TRBV20-1 to TRBJ2-3, with D perhaps matching TRBD1 (5 bases). The ends were cut back, 3 bases at V and 4 bases at J, with 11 bases in the middle. The CDR3 sequence is 13 residues long. CDR1 is DFQATT, CDR2 SNEGSKA, per germline (reference sequence). The CDR3: CSARVGPADTQYF. The DNA for the CDR3 is TGCAGTGCTAGGGTGGGGCCCGCAGATACGCAGTATTTT.

This clonotype was observed a handful of times. The chain uses TRBV7-2 and TRBJ2-2, with a tentative D call TRBD2 (5 bases). The V end was cut by 5 bases, the J end by 4 bases, with 14 bases between. The CDR3 has 15 residues. Looked up from germline, CDR1 is SGHTA and CDR2 is FQGNSA. CDR3 bases: TGTGCCAGCAGCGTGCTTTCGGCGGGCACCGGGGAGCTGTTTTTT. It specifies CASSVLSAGTGELFF.

V usage is TRBV4-1 and J usage is TRBJ2-7, with a tentative D call TRBD1 (6 bases). The CDR3 is 19 residues long. V lost 1 base and J lost 6, with 28 bases in between. CDR1 MGHRA and CDR2 YSYEKL come from the germline V gene. The CDR3 here is CASSQATLWGSRLGGEQYF. The CDR3 nucleotides read TGCGCCAGCAGCCAAGCCACTCTTTGGGGCTCCCGATTAGGGGGCGAGCAGTACTTC.

This clonotype has a handful of counts. This CDR3 fails to terminate in the conserved phenylalanine or tryptophan, so it likely reflects a read error. The limits of the CDR3 on the DNA are not certain, so only TCRdb's listed CDR3 is given. V usage is TRBV21-1 and J usage is TRBJ2-5; the D call of TRBD2 is as the table states it, not checked on the DNA. TRBV21-1 is a listed pseudogene. The CDR3 extends over 10 residues, inclusive of both ends. The CDR3: CASSKASGRI.

The rearrangement joins TRBV20-1 to TRBJ2-2, with 8 bases lining up with TRBD1. CDR1 DFQATT and CDR2 SNEGSKA come from the germline V gene (reference sequence). CDR3 length equals 15 residues. The V and J ends lost 3 bases and 1 base, in that order; junction bases with no gene match: 4. Here the CDR3 DNA reads TGCAGTGCTAGGACCGGGACAGGGAACACCGGGGAGCTGTTTTTT. It is translated as CSARTGTGNTGELFF.

The chain carries TRBV12-3 or TRBV12-4 and TRBJ2-7; D gene ambiguous. V was clipped by 1 base and J by 9 bases, with 16 bases between them. The CDR3 runs to 14 residues. CDR3 DNA sequence: TGTGCCAGCAGTTTAGATCGTGTTTTGGTGAGGCAGTACTTC. Protein sequence: CASSLDRVLVRQYF.

A few counts support this clonotype. The chain recombines TRBV7-8 with TRBJ2-5; maybe TRBD1 (5 bases). The CDR3 contains 14 residues. The V gene lost 2 bases and the J gene lost 4 bases, with 11 bases spanning the gap. Germline assignment: CDR1 SGHVS and CDR2 FQNEAQ. The CDR3 bases are TGTGCCAGCAGCTTATCCAGGGCTCGAGAGACCCAGTACTTC. Translating gives CASSLSRARETQYF.